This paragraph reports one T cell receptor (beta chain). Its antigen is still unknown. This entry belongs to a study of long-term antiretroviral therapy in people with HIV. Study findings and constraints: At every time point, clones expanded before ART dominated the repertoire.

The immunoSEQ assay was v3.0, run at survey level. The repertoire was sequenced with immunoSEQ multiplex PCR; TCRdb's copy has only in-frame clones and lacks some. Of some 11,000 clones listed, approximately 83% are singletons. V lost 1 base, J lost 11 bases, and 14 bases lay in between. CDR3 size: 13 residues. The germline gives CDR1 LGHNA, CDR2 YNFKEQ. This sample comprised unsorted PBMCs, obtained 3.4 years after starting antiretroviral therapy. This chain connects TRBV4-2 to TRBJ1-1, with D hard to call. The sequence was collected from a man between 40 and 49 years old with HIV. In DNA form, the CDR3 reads TGTGCCAGCAGCCAAGCGGCTCATCCGTTGGCTTTCTTT. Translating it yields CASSQAAHPLAFF.